One and the same sample provided the 7 T cell receptor beta chains below, sequenced in a study of T cells in Graves' hyperthyroidism and ophthalmopathy. Amplified TCR beta CDR3 regions derived from RNA transcripts. HTBI primers were the set used in a first-round RT-PCR of the TCR CDR3. TCRdb fed the multiplex PCR reads into MiXCR, producing one record per CDR3 protein. This sample has around 540,000 distinct CDR3 sequences; around 16% occur once, and the top ten carry about 29%. The specimen was blood. These TCRs come from a woman in her twenties or thirties with Graves' ophthalmopathy.

This chain links TRBV7-9 with TRBJ1-2; TRBD1 aligns across 11 bases. The ends lost 5 bases at V and 4 bases at J; junction bases unmatched: 6. CDR1 and CDR2 from the germline V gene are SEHNR and FQNEAQ (reference sequence). The CDR3 length is 15 residues. The chain's CDR3 is CASSGTGQGVYGYTF. CDR3 sequence (DNA): TGTGCCAGCAGCGGGACGGGACAGGGGGTCTATGGCTACACCTTC. Full variable domain (rest looked up from reference TRBV7-9 and TRBJ1-2): DTGVSQNPRHKITKRGQNVTFRCDPISEHNRLYWYRQTLGQGPEFLTYFQNEAQLEKSRLLSDRFSAERPKGSFSTLEIQRTEQGDSAMYLCASSGTGQGVYGYTFGSGTRLTVV.

This sequence joins TRBV6-2 or TRBV6-3 and TRBJ1-1; 8 nucleotides align to TRBD1. CDR1 and CDR2 (germline): MNHEY, SVGEGT. After removal of 0 bases from V and 4 bases from J, the junction contained 4 bases not matched to a gene. The CDR3 runs 15 residues. The CDR3 spells CASSYSSGGVTEAFF. The DNA for the CDR3 is TGTGCCAGCAGTTACTCGTCAGGGGGCGTCACTGAAGCTTTCTTT.

Many counts were recorded for this clonotype. The chain employs TRBV12-3 or TRBV12-4 and TRBJ2-5; D may match TRBD1 or TRBD2 (5 bases each). V dropped 5 bases and J dropped 5 bases, with 15 bases sitting between them. The CDR3 sequence is 14 residues long. The CDR3 nucleotides are TGTGCCAGCAGTCCCCATCAAGGGGAGGAGACCCAGTACTTC. It codes for CASSPHQGEETQYF.

Only a few counts were recorded for this clonotype. A read error is possible here, since a much larger clone lies one base away. The rearrangement joins TRBV18 to TRBJ2-7, with a possible D match to TRBD2 (8 bases). CDR3 length equals 14 residues. The germline CDR1 and CDR2 sequences are KGHSH and LQKENI. V was pared by 5 bases and J by 2 bases, with 13 bases between. The CDR3 sequence is CASSSGGLAYEQYF. The CDR3 coding sequence is TGTGCCAGCTCATCAGGGGGACTAGCCTACGAGCAGTACTTC.

This clonotype was recorded a few times. The rearrangement joins TRBV7-9 to TRBJ2-7; TRBD2 matches at 12 bases. Trimming took 8 bases from V and 6 from J; bases not matched to a gene: 14. The CDR3 contains 16 residues. Germline lookup yields CDR1 SEHNR and CDR2 FQNEAQ (reference sequence). Written as DNA, the CDR3 is TGTGCCAGCGGATTAGTCTCTAGCGGGAGGGCCGGCGAGCAGTACTTC. This translates into CASGLVSSGRAGEQYF.

This clonotype was observed a few times. The gene calls are TRBV18 and TRBJ2-7, with D perhaps TRBD2 (6 bases). The V end lost 3 bases, the J end lost 3 bases, and 9 bases lay between the germline ends. There are 13 residues in the CDR3. Per germline, CDR1 KGHSH and CDR2 LQKENI. DNA of the CDR3: TGTGCCAGCTCACCCCGGGACTTCTACGAGCAGTACTTC. Residues: CASSPRDFYEQYF. The variable domain in full, with the rest retrieved from reference TRBV18 and TRBJ2-7, is NAGVMQNPRHLVRRRGQEARLRCSPMKGHSHVYWYRQLPEEGLKFMVYLQKENIIDESGMPKERFSAEFPKEGPSILRIQQVVRGDSAAYFCASSPRDFYEQYFGPGTRLTVT.

This clonotype has a count of ten or more. The chain couples TRBV28 to TRBJ1-2; 11 bases align to TRBD1. Per germline, CDR1 MDHEN and CDR2 SYDVKM. Trimming removed 3 bases from V and 5 bases from J; junction bases left unmatched: 2. CDR3 size: 14 residues. In DNA, the CDR3 is TGTGCCAGCAGTTTGGGGGACAGGGGGTATGGCTACACCTTC. Translated, it gives CASSLGDRGYGYTF.